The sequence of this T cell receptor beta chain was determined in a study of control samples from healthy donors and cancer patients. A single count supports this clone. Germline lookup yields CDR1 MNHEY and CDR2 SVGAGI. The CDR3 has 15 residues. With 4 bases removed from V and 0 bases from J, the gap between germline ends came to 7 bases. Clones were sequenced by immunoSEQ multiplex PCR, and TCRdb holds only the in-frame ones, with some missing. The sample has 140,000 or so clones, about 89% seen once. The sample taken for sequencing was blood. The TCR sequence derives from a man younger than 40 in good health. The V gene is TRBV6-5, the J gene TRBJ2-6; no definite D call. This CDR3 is CASSSKSSGANVLTF. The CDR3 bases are TGTGCCAGCAGTTCAAAGAGCTCTGGGGCCAACGTCCTGACTTTC.